This TCR beta chain was obtained from a study of cytomegalovirus exposure and HLA in healthy donors. Whole-study results and caveats: Later on, analysis showed that most CMV-associated TCR beta chains appeared to be HLA-restricted. A later analysis showed HLA-associated TCR beta chains outstripping equally common others in clonal expansion.

About this clone: As yet, its antigen is unknown.

Both 60 Vbeta primers and 13 Jbeta primers went into the PCR. Sequencing used immunoSEQ multiplex PCR; TCRdb keeps in-frame clones, though not all of them. Of roughly 140,000 clones in the sample, around 70% were seen once. The TCR was taken from a young woman in good health and CMV-seronegative. The sample comprised PBMCs.

The CDR3 protein is CAISFTGGRTEAFF. The CDR3 bases are TGTGCCATCAGTTTCACAGGGGGTAGAACTGAAGCTTTCTTT. The rearrangement joins TRBV10-3 to TRBJ1-1, with 8 bases matching TRBD1. This CDR3 has 14 residues. CDR1 and CDR2 (germline): ENHRY, SYGVKD. V was clipped by 5 bases and J by 5 bases; unmatched bases: 7.